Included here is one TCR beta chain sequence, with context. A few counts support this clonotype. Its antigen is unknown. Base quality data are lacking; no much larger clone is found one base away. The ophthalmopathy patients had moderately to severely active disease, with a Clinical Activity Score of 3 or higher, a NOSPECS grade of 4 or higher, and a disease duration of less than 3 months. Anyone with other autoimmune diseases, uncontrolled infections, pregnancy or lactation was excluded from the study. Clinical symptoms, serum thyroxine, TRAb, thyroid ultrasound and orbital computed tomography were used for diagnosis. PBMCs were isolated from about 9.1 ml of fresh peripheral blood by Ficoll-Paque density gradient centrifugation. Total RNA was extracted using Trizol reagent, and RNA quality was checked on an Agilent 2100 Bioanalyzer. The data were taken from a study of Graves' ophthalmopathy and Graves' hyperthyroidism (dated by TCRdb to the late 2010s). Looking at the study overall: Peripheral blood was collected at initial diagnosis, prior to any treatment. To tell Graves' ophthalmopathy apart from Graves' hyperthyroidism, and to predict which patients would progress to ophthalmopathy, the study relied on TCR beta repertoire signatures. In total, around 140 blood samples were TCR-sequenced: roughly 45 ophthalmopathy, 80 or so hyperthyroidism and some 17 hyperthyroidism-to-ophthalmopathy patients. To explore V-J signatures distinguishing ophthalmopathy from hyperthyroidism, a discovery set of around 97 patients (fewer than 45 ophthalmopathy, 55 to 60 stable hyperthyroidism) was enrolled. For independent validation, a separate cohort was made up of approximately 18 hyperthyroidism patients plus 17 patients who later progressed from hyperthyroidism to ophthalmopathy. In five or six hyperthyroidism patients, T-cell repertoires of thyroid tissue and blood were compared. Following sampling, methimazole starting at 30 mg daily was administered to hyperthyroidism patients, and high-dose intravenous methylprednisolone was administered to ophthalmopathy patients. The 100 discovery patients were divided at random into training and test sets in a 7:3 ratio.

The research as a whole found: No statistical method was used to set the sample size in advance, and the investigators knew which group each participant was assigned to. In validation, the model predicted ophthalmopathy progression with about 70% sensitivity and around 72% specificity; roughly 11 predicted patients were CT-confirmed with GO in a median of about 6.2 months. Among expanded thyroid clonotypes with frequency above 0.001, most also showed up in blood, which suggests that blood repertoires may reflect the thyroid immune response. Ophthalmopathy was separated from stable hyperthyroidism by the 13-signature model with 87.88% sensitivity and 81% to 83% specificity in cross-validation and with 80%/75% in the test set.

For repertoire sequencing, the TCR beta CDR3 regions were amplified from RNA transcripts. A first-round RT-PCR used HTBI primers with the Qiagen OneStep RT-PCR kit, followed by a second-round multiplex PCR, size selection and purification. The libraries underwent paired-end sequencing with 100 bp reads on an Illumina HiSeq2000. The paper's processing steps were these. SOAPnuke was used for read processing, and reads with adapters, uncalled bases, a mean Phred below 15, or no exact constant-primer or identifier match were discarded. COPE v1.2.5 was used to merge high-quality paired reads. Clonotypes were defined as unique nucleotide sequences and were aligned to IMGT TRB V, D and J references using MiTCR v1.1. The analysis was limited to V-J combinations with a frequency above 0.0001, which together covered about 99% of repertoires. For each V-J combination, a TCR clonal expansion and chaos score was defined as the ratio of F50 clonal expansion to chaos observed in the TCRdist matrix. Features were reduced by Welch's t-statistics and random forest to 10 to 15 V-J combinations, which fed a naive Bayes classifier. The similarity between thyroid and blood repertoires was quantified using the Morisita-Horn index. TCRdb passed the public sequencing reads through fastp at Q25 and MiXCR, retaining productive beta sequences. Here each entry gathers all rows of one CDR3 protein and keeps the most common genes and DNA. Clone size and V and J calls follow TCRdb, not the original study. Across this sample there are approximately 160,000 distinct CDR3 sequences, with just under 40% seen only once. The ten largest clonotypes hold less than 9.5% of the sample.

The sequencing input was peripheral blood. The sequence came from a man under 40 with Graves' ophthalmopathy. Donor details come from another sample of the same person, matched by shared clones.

The nucleotides are TGCGCCAGCCGCCCTACAGGGTTTGATTCACCCCTCCACTTT. Its protein reads: CASRPTGFDSPLHF. In this chain, TRBV5-1 is recombined with TRBJ1-6; the D region possibly corresponds to TRBD1 (6 bases align). As encoded in the germline V gene, CDR1 is SGHRS while CDR2 is YFSETQ. Trimming takes 7 bases from V and 8 bases from J, and the germline ends sit 16 bases apart. Reading from cysteine to phenylalanine, the CDR3 counts 14 amino acids. The retained sequence is limited to the CDR3, 42 bases, with the frame set at the first base.